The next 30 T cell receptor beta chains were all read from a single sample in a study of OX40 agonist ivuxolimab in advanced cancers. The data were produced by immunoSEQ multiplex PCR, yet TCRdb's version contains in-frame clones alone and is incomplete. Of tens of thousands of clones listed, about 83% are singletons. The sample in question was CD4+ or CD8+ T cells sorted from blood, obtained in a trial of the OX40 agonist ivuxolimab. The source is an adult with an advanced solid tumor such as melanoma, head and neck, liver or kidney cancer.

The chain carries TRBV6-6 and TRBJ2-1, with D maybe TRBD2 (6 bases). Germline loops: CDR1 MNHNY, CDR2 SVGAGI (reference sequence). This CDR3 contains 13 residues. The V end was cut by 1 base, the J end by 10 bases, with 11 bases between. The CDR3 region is CASSYYTSKEQFF. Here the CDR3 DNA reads TGTGCCAGCAGTTACTACACTAGCAAAGAGCAGTTCTTC.

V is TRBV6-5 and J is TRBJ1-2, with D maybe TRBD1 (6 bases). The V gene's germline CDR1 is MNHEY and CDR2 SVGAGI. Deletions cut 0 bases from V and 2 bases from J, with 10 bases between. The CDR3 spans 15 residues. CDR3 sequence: CASSYSLTGNYGYTF. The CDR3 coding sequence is TGTGCCAGCAGTTACTCCCTCACAGGGAACTATGGCTACACCTTC.

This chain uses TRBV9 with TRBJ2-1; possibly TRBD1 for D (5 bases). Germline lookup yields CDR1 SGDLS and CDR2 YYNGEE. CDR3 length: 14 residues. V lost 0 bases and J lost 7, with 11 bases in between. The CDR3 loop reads CASSVVGSGNEQFF. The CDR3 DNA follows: TGTGCCAGCAGCGTAGTTGGGTCAGGGAATGAGCAGTTCTTC.

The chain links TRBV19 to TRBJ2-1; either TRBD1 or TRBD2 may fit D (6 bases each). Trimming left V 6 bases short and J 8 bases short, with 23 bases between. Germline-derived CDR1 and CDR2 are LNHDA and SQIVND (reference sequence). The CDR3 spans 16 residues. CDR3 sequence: CASSRPSGASSYEQFF. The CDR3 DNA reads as TGTGCCAGTAGCCGGCCCTCGGGGGCGAGTTCGTATGAGCAGTTCTTC.

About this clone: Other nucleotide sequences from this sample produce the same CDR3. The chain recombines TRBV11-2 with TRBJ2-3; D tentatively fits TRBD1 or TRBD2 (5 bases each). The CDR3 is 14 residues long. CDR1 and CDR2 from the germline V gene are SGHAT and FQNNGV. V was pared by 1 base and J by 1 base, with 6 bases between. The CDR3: CASSLGGGTDTQYF. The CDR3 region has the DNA TGTGCCAGCAGCTTAGGAGGGGGCACAGATACGCAGTATTTT.

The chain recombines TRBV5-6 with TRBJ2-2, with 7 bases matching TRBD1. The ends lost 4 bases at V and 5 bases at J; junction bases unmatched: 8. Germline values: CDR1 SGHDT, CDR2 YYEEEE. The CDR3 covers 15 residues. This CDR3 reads CASSIRQGRTGELFF. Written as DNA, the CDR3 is TGTGCCAGCAGCATCCGACAGGGTAGGACCGGGGAGCTGTTTTTT. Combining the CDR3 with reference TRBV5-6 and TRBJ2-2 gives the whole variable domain DAGVTQSPTHLIKTRGQQVTLRCSPKSGHDTVSWYQQALGQGPQFIFQYYEEEERQRGNFPDRFSGHQFPNYSSELNVNALLLGDSALYLCASSIRQGRTGELFFGEGSRLTVL.

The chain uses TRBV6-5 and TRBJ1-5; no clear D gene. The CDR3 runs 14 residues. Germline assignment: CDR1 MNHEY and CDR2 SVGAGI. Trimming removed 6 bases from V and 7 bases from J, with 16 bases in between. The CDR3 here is CASSRGSIGQPQHF. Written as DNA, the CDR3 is TGTGCCAGCAGCCGCGGGTCTATAGGACAGCCCCAGCATTTT.

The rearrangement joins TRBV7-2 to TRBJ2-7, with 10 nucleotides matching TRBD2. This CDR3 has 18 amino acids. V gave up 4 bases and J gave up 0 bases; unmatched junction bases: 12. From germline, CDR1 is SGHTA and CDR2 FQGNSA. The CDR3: CASSWVASGSSSSYEQYF. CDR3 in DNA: TGTGCCAGCAGCTGGGTGGCTAGCGGGAGTTCGAGCTCCTACGAGCAGTACTTC.

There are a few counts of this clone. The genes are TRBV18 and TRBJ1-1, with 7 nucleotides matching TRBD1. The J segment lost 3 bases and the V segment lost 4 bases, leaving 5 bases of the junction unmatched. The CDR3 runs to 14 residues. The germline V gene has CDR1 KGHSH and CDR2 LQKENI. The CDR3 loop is CASSLRDRYTEAFF. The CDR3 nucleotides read TGTGCCAGCTCACTCCGGGACAGATACACTGAAGCTTTCTTT. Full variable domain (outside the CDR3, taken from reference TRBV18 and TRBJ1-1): NAGVMQNPRHLVRRRGQEARLRCSPMKGHSHVYWYRQLPEEGLKFMVYLQKENIIDESGMPKERFSAEFPKEGPSILRIQQVVRGDSAAYFCASSLRDRYTEAFFGQGTRLTVV.

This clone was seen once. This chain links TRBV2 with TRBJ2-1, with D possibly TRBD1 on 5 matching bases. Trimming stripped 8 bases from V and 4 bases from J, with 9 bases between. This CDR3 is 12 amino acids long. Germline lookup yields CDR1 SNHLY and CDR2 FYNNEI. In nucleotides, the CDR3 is TGTGCCAGCGGGCAGGGATACAATGAGCAGTTCTTC. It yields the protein CASGQGYNEQFF.

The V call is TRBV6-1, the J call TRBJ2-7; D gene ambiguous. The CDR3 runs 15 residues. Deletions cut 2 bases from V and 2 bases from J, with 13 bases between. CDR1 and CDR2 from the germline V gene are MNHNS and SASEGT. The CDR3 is CASSEWARSPYEQYF. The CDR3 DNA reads TGTGCCAGCAGTGAATGGGCCAGGTCCCCCTACGAGCAGTACTTC.

CDR3 coding DNA: TGTGCCAGCAGCACCCAGACAGGGATATATGAAAAACTGTTTTTT. This codes for CASSTQTGIYEKLFF. The chain combines TRBV13 with TRBJ1-4; 7 nucleotides line up with TRBD1. With V trimmed by 5 bases and J by 6 bases, 9 bases remained unmatched. Germline assignment: CDR1 PRHDT and CDR2 FYEKMQ (reference sequence). This CDR3 is 15 amino acids long.

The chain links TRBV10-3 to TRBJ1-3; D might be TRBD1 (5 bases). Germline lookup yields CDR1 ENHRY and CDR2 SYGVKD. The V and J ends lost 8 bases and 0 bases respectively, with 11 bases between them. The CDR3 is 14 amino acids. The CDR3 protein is CAIHQGNSGNTIYF. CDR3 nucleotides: TGTGCCATCCATCAGGGTAACTCTGGAAACACCATATATTTT.

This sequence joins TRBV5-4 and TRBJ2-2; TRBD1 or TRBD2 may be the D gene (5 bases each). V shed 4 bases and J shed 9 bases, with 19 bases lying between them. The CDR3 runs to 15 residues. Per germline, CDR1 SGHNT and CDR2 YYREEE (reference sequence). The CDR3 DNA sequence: TGTGCCAGCAGCCTCCCGGGGCCAACCGTCAGGGAGCTGTTTTTT. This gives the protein CASSLPGPTVRELFF. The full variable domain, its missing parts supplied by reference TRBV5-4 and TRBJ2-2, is ETGVTQSPTHLIKTRGQQVTLRCSSQSGHNTVSWYQQALGQGPQFIFQYYREEENGRGNFPPRFSGLQFPNYSSELNVNALELDDSALYLCASSLPGPTVRELFFGEGSRLTVL.

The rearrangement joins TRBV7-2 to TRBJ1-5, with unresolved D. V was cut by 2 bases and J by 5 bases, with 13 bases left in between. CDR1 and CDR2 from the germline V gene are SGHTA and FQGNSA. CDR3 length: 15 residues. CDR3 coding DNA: TGTGCCAGCAGCTTATCCGCGAGCGGCTATCAGCCCCAGCATTTT. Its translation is CASSLSASGYQPQHF.

The CDR3 sequence: CASRANPGELSWRGETQYF. The CDR3 coding sequence is TGTGCCAGCAGGGCCAACCCTGGGGAACTAAGCTGGAGGGGAGAGACCCAGTACTTC. The gene calls are TRBV2 and TRBJ2-5, with D tentatively TRBD2 (6 bases). CDR3 size: 19 residues. V was clipped by 6 bases and J by 4 bases, with 30 bases between them. Germline V gives CDR1 SNHLY, CDR2 FYNNEI.

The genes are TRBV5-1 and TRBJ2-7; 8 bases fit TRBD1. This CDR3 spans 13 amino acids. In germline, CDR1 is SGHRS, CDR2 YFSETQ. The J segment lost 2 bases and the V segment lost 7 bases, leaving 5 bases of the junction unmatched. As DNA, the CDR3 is TGCGCCAGCGGAACGACAGGGGCCTACGAGCAGTACTTC. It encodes CASGTTGAYEQYF.

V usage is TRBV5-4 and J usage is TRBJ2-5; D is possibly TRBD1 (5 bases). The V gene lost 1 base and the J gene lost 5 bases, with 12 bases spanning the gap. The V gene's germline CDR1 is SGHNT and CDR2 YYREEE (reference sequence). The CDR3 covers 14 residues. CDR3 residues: CASSLWTLGETQYF. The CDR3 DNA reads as TGTGCCAGCAGCTTGTGGACACTGGGGGAGACCCAGTACTTC.

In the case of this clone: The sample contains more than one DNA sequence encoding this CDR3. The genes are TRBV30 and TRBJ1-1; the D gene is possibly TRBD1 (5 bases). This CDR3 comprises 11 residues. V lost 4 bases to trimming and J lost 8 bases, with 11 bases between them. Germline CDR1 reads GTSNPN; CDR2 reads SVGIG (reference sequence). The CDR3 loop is CAWKQVSEAFF. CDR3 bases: TGTGCCTGGAAACAGGTGTCGGAAGCTTTCTTT.

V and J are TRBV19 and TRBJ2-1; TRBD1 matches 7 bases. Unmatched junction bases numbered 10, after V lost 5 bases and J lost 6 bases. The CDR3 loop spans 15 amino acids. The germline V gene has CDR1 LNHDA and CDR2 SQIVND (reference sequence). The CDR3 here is CASSSGQILPNEQFF. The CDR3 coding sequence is TGTGCCAGTAGTTCGGGACAGATTCTCCCCAATGAGCAGTTCTTC. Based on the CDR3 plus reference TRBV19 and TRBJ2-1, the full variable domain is DGGITQSPKYLFRKEGQNVTLSCEQNLNHDAMYWYRQDPGQGLRLIYYSQIVNDFQKGDIAEGYSVSREKKESFPLTVTSAQKNPTAFYLCASSSGQILPNEQFFGPGTRLTVL.

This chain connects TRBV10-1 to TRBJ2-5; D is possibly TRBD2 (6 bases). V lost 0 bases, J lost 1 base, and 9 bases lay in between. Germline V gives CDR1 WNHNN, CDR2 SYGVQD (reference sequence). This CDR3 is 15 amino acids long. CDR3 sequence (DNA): TGCGCCAGCAGTGAGTCTGGGGGGAGCCAAGAGACCCAGTACTTC. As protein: CASSESGGSQETQYF.

CDR3 protein: CASRLTQNLNGYTF. CDR3 nucleotides: TGTGCCAGCAGGTTAACACAGAACCTAAATGGCTACACCTTC. The rearrangement links TRBV6-1 to TRBJ1-2, with no clear D. The V gene's germline CDR1 is MNHNS and CDR2 SASEGT. The CDR3 consists of 14 residues. V lost 6 bases, J lost 6 bases, and 17 bases lay in between.

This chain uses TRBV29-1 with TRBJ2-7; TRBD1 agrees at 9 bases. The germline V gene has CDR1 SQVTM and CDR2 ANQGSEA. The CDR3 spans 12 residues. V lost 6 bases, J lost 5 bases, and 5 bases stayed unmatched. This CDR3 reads CSVEGQGDEQYF. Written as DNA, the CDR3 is TGCAGCGTGGAGGGACAGGGAGACGAGCAGTACTTC.

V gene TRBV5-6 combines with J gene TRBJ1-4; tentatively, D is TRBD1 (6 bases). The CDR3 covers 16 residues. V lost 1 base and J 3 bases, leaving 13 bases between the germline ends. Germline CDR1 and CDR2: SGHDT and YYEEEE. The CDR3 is CASSLFQGLSNEKLFF. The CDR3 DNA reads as TGTGCCAGCAGCTTGTTTCAGGGGCTGTCTAATGAAAAACTGTTTTTT.

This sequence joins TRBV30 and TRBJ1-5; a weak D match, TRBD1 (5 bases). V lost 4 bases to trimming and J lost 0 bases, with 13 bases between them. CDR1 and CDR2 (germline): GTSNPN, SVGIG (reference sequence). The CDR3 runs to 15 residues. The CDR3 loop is CAWTSQVNSNQPQHF. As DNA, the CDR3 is TGTGCCTGGACGTCACAGGTTAATAGCAATCAGCCCCAGCATTTT.

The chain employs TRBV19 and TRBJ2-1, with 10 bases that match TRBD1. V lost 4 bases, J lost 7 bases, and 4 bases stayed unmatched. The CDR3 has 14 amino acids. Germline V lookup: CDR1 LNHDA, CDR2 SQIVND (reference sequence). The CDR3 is CASSTGTGVNEQFF. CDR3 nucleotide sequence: TGTGCCAGTAGTACCGGGACAGGGGTGAATGAGCAGTTCTTC.

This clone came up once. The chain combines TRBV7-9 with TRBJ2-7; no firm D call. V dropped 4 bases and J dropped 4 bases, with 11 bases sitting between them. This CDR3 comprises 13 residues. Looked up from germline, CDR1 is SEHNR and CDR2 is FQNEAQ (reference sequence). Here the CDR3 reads CASSSTSRYEQYF. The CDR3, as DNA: TGTGCCAGCAGCTCCACCAGCCGTTACGAGCAGTACTTC. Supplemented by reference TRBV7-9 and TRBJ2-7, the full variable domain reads DTGVSQNPRHKITKRGQNVTFRCDPISEHNRLYWYRQTLGQGPEFLTYFQNEAQLEKSRLLSDRFSAERPKGSFSTLEIQRTEQGDSAMYLCASSSTSRYEQYFGPGTRLTVT.

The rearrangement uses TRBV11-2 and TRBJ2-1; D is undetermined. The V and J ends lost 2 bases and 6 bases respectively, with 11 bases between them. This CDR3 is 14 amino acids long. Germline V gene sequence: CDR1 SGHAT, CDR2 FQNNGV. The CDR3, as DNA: TGTGCCAGCAGCTTACAACGAAATCCCAATGAGCAGTTCTTC. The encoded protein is CASSLQRNPNEQFF.

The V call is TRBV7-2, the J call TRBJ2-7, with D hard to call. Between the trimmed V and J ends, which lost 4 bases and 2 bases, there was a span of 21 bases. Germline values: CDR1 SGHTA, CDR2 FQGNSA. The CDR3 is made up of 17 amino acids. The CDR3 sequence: CASSSPLMTFQTYEQYF. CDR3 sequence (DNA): TGTGCCAGCAGCTCCCCCCTGATGACATTTCAAACCTACGAGCAGTACTTC.

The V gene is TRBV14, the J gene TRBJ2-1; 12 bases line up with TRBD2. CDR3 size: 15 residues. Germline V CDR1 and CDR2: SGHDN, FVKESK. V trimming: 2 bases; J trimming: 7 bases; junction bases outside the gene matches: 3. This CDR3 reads CASSQLAGGHNEQFF. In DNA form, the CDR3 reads TGTGCCAGCAGCCAACTAGCGGGGGGGCATAATGAGCAGTTCTTC.